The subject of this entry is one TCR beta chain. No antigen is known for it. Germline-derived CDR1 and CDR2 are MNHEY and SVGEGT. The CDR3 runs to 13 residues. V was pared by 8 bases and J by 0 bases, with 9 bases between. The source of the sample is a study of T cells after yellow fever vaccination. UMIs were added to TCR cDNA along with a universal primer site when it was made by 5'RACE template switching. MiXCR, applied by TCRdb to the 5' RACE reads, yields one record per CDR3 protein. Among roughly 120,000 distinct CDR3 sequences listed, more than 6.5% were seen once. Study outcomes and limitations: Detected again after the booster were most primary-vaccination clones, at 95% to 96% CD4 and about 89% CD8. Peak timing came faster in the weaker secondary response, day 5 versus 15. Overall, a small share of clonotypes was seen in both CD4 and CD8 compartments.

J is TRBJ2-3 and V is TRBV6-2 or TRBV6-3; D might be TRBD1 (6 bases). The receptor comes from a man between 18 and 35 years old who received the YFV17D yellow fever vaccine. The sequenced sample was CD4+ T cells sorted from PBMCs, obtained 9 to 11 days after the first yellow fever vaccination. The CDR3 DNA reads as TGTGCCAGCCAGGGGCCTAGCACAGATACGCAGTATTTT. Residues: CASQGPSTDTQYF.